This TCR beta chain was sequenced in a study of monozygotic twins with inflammatory bowel disease. TCRdb processed the 5' RACE reads again and assigns one entry to each CDR3 protein, with no DNA. The table lists 300,000 to 450,000 distinct CDR3 sequences. Germline-derived CDR1 and CDR2 are MGHRA and YSYEKL. CDR3 size: 15 residues. Sequenced sample: blood. The source of this sequence is a human donor with ulcerative colitis or Crohn's disease, or a healthy co-twin of an affected twin (not recorded which). The chain employs TRBV4-1 and TRBJ1-6. The CDR3 here is CASSQERVVNSPLHF.